The 26 T cell receptor beta chains below all came from one sample that was sequenced in a study of a mutant IDH1 vaccine in newly diagnosed glioma. These receptors lack a known antigen. Some clones are missing from TCRdb's copy, which holds only in-frame ones; the method was immunoSEQ multiplex PCR. The table includes some 21,000 clones, approximately 84% detected once. The sample's time point: week 47, end of study. Topical imiquimod accompanied each vaccine dose, which consisted of 300 ug of mutant IDH1 20-mer peptide. The sequences come from PBMCs, collected from a glioma patient whose treatment included an IDH1 peptide vaccine. The origin of the receptors is a man aged 40-49 years with glioma.

The J gene is TRBJ1-2, the V gene TRBV28; a possible D gene is TRBD1 (6 bases). Per germline, CDR1 MDHEN and CDR2 SYDVKM. The V end lost 9 bases, the J end lost 4 bases, and 21 bases lay between the germline ends. The CDR3 length is 15 residues. CDR3 coding DNA: TGTGCCAGTTCTAAAGGGGGACGGATGCTCTATGGCTACACCTTC. This translates into CASSKGGRMLYGYTF.

Note on this clone: The junction differs from germline at one of its ends, possibly a read error. The chain joins TRBV28 to TRBJ2-1; 7 nucleotides match TRBD1. The CDR3 runs to 17 residues. The germline V gene has CDR1 MDHEN and CDR2 SYDVKM. The DNA of the CDR3 is TGTGCCAGCAGTTTACCACGGGGACAGACCTCCAACAATGAGCAGTTCTTC. This encodes CASSLPRGQTSNNEQFF.

The chain links TRBV4-1 to TRBJ2-3, with D unclear. This CDR3 comprises 12 residues. Germline V CDR1 and CDR2: MGHRA, YSYEKL. V was cut by 1 base and J by 14 bases, with 13 bases left in between. The CDR3 region is CASSQASDEWYF. In DNA form, the CDR3 reads TGCGCCAGCAGCCAAGCTTCAGACGAGTGGTATTTT.

The chain links TRBV4-2 to TRBJ2-7, with 9 positions matching TRBD2. Trimming at V came to 8 bases and at J to 3 bases, leaving 11 bases not matched to a gene. CDR1 is LGHNA, CDR2 YNFKEQ, per germline. The CDR3 runs to 15 residues. DNA of the CDR3: TGTGCCAGCGCCCCGGGACTAGCAAACGGCTACGAGCAGTACTTC. Protein: CASAPGLANGYEQYF.

Here the CDR3 DNA reads TGTGCCAGCAGTGAAACCACAGGTCTAGAGCAGTACTTC. Its translation is CASSETTGLEQYF. The rearrangement uses TRBV2 and TRBJ2-7, with TRBD1 as a possible D gene (5 bases). Germline values: CDR1 SNHLY, CDR2 FYNNEI. CDR3 length equals 13 residues. The ends were cut back, 2 bases at V and 7 bases at J, with 12 bases in the middle.

The table lists this clone with a few counts. The chain couples TRBV18 to TRBJ2-1; tentatively, D is TRBD2 (6 bases). CDR1 is KGHSH and CDR2 is LQKENI in the germline V gene. The CDR3 sequence is 15 residues long. Between the trimmed V and J ends, which lost 5 bases and 0 bases, there was a span of 11 bases. CDR3 protein: CASSGLPYSYNEQFF. The CDR3 DNA reads as TGTGCCAGCTCAGGACTACCGTACTCCTACAATGAGCAGTTCTTC.

The chain links TRBV5-1 to TRBJ1-1; maybe TRBD1 (5 bases). V lost 0 bases to trimming and J lost 0 bases, with 9 bases between them. The CDR3 contains 15 residues. Germline CDR1 is SGHRS and CDR2 is YFSETQ. The DNA of the CDR3 is TGCGCCAGCAGCTTGGTGGGGGGGTTGAACACTGAAGCTTTCTTT. The encoded protein is CASSLVGGLNTEAFF.

This clone was found once. The chain is built from TRBV5-1 and TRBJ1-1, with a possible D match to TRBD1 (5 bases). This CDR3 has 15 amino acids. Trimming cost V 3 bases and J 1 base, with 13 bases left between them. Germline lookup yields CDR1 SGHRS and CDR2 YFSETQ. This CDR3 is CASSWGGGSNTEAFF. The CDR3 region has the DNA TGCGCCAGCAGCTGGGGGGGAGGGTCGAACACTGAAGCTTTCTTT.

This clone has only a few counts. The chain carries TRBV29-1 and TRBJ2-3; the D is unclear. Looked up from germline, CDR1 is SQVTM and CDR2 is ANQGSEA. V lost 0 bases and J 7 bases, leaving 8 bases between the germline ends. This CDR3 has 12 residues. The CDR3 here is CSVEETPNTQYF. For the CDR3, the DNA is TGCAGCGTTGAAGAAACCCCTAATACGCAGTATTTT.

The J gene is TRBJ2-7, the V gene TRBV25-1; TRBD1 matches 7 bases. CDR3 size: 14 residues. Trimming removed 6 bases from V and 4 bases from J; junction bases left unmatched: 9. Per the germline V gene, CDR1 is MGHDK and CDR2 is SYGVNS. CDR3 residues: CASSRDSVRYEQYF. In DNA, the CDR3 is TGTGCCAGCAGCCGGGACAGCGTGCGGTACGAGCAGTACTTC.

The rearrangement links TRBV12-5 to TRBJ2-1; 7 bases line up with TRBD1. This CDR3 has 14 amino acids. The V gene end was trimmed by 9 bases and the J gene end by 9 bases; junction bases not matched to a gene: 14. The germline V gene has CDR1 LGHNT and CDR2 FRNRAP. The CDR3 loop reads CASRQGLLIGEQFF. Here the CDR3 DNA reads TGTGCTAGCAGACAGGGTTTGTTAATTGGTGAGCAGTTCTTC.

V and J are TRBV9 and TRBJ1-1, with D perhaps TRBD1 (6 bases). This CDR3 is 15 amino acids long. Germline-derived CDR1 and CDR2 are SGDLS and YYNGEE. Trimming took 4 bases from V and 2 from J, leaving 15 bases between them. The CDR3 loop is CASSPWGQENTEAFF. DNA of the CDR3: TGTGCCAGCAGCCCTTGGGGGCAGGAAAACACTGAAGCTTTCTTT.

This clone was seen just once. The rearrangement joins TRBV9 to TRBJ1-1; TRBD1 matches 9 bases. The CDR3 spans 16 residues. The V gene's germline CDR1 is SGDLS and CDR2 YYNGEE. V dropped 4 bases and J dropped 4; count of bases not matched to a gene: 11. The CDR3 is CASSLRRDRDVTEAFF. The CDR3 DNA is TGTGCCAGCAGCCTGAGGAGGGACAGGGACGTCACTGAAGCTTTCTTT. Full variable domain (remainder filled in from reference TRBV9 and TRBJ1-1): DSGVTQTPKHLITATGQRVTLRCSPRSGDLSVYWYQQSLDQGLQFLIQYYNGEERAKGNILERFSAQQFPDLHSELNLSSLELGDSALYFCASSLRRDRDVTEAFFGQGTRLTVV.

The chain couples TRBV6-5 to TRBJ1-2; TRBD1 is a possible D gene (5 bases). The CDR3 runs 13 residues. V was clipped by 6 bases and J by 5 bases, with 13 bases between them. Looked up from germline, CDR1 is MNHEY and CDR2 is SVGAGI. The DNA for the CDR3 is TGTGCCAGCAGAGGTCGGGGGTCGTATGGCTACACCTTC. Its protein product is CASRGRGSYGYTF.

The chain uses TRBV15 and TRBJ1-5; a weak D match, TRBD1 (5 bases). Germline CDR1 is LNHNV and CDR2 is YYDKDF (reference sequence). The CDR3 is 16 amino acids. V was shortened by 0 bases and J by 7 bases, with 16 bases between the two germline ends. Here the CDR3 DNA reads TGTGCCACCAGCAGAGACGGCAGGGAATTGTACCAGCCCCAGCATTTT. Translated, it gives CATSRDGRELYQPQHF.

The J gene is TRBJ2-7, the V gene TRBV19, with a tentative D call TRBD2 (5 bases). This CDR3 spans 15 amino acids. V was cut by 7 bases and J by 2 bases, with 18 bases left in between. Germline-derived CDR1 and CDR2 are LNHDA and SQIVND (reference sequence). The CDR3 DNA reads as TGTGCCAGTACCCCGGGTGGGAGCGGAACCTACGAGCAGTACTTC. Its protein product is CASTPGGSGTYEQYF.

This clone was counted once. V is TRBV6-1 and J is TRBJ2-7; no clear D gene. In germline, CDR1 is MNHNS, CDR2 SASEGT. V was shortened by 1 base and J by 3 bases, with 7 bases between the two germline ends. This CDR3 has 13 amino acids. This CDR3 is CASSEEIVYEQYF. CDR3 nucleotides: TGTGCCAGCAGTGAAGAGATAGTCTACGAGCAGTACTTC.

The chain joins TRBV5-1 to TRBJ2-5, with a possible D match to TRBD2 (5 bases). Germline CDR1 SGHRS, CDR2 YFSETQ. The CDR3 contains 16 residues. With 0 bases removed from V and 2 bases from J, the gap between germline ends came to 14 bases. The CDR3 sequence: CASSLAGLEEQETQYF. The CDR3 nucleotides are TGCGCCAGCAGCTTGGCGGGGTTGGAGGAACAAGAGACCCAGTACTTC. The whole variable domain, filled in from reference TRBV5-1 and TRBJ2-5, reads KAGVTQTPRYLIKTRGQQVTLSCSPISGHRSVSWYQQTPGQGLQFLFEYFSETQRNKGNFPGRFSGRQFSNSRSEMNVSTLELGDSALYLCASSLAGLEEQETQYFGPGTRLLVL.

V is TRBV7-2 and J is TRBJ2-7, with a tentative D call TRBD2 (5 bases). V gave up 1 base and J gave up 3 bases, with 19 bases separating them. Per germline, CDR1 SGHTA and CDR2 FQGNSA. This CDR3 comprises 17 residues. In DNA form, the CDR3 reads TGTGCCAGCAGCTTAGGGCTGACGAAACCGGGGAGCTACGAGCAGTACTTC. Its protein product is CASSLGLTKPGSYEQYF. Based on the CDR3 plus reference TRBV7-2 and TRBJ2-7, the full variable domain is GAGVSQSPSNKVTEKGKDVELRCDPISGHTALYWYRQSLGQGLEFLIYFQGNSAPDKSGLPSDRFSAERTGGSVSTLTIQRTQQEDSAVYLCASSLGLTKPGSYEQYFGPGTRLTVT.

V and J are TRBV5-4 and TRBJ2-3; D possibly corresponds to TRBD1 (6 bases). Germline CDR1 SGHNT, CDR2 YYREEE (reference sequence). The CDR3 consists of 14 residues. Trimming pared 4 bases from V and 5 bases from J, leaving 14 bases between. The CDR3 loop reads CASSKDSLRDTQYF. As DNA, the CDR3 is TGTGCCAGCAGCAAGGACAGTCTCAGAGATACGCAGTATTTT.

The gene calls are TRBV5-4 and TRBJ2-2; D assignment may be TRBD1 or TRBD2 (5 bases each). Germline V CDR1 and CDR2: SGHNT, YYREEE (reference sequence). The CDR3 contains 17 residues. Trimming pared 4 bases from V and 1 base from J, leaving 17 bases between. The CDR3 loop is CASSLAPGTVNTGELFF. DNA for the CDR3: TGTGCCAGCAGCCTCGCCCCCGGGACGGTGAACACCGGGGAGCTGTTTTTT.

The V and J genes are TRBV7-2 and TRBJ1-4; D not certain. The CDR3 runs to 15 residues. V lost 0 bases and J lost 4, with 9 bases in between. CDR1 and CDR2 from the germline V gene are SGHTA and FQGNSA. DNA for the CDR3: TGTGCCAGCAGCTTAGCTTCGGGCCTTAATGAAAAACTGTTTTTT. Its translation is CASSLASGLNEKLFF.

The chain has TRBV6-5 and TRBJ2-1; no definite D call. This CDR3 is 16 amino acids long. CDR1 MNHEY and CDR2 SVGAGI come from the germline V gene. Trimming shortened V by 2 bases and J by 2 bases, and 13 bases separated the two germline ends. As DNA, the CDR3 is TGTGCCAGCAGTTACGGCCACATACACCCCTACAATGAGCAGTTCTTC. Protein sequence: CASSYGHIHPYNEQFF.

The chain employs TRBV27 and TRBJ1-3; 8 bases are a match to TRBD1. J lost 2 bases, V lost 6 bases, and 9 bases had no gene match. Germline V gene lookup returns CDR1 MNHEY and CDR2 SMNVEV (reference sequence). The CDR3 consists of 16 residues. In DNA, the CDR3 is TGTGCCAGCAGATTGACAGGGGAAACACCTGGAAACACCATATATTTT. This encodes CASRLTGETPGNTIYF.

This sequence joins TRBV13 and TRBJ2-7; no definite D call. The germline gives CDR1 PRHDT, CDR2 FYEKMQ (reference sequence). The CDR3 extends over 13 amino acids. The V gene lost 0 bases and the J gene lost 6 bases, with 9 bases spanning the gap. The CDR3, as DNA: TGTGCCAGCAGCTTAGGGACCCTCTTCGAGCAGTACTTC. This gives the protein CASSLGTLFEQYF.

This sequence joins TRBV19 and TRBJ2-5; D unresolved. The V gene lost 2 bases and the J gene lost 3 bases, with 7 bases spanning the gap. Germline CDR1 reads LNHDA; CDR2 reads SQIVND (reference sequence). The CDR3 loop spans 13 amino acids. The CDR3 DNA reads TGTGCCAGTAGTATATGGACGGAAGAGACCCAGTACTTC. Translating gives CASSIWTEETQYF.